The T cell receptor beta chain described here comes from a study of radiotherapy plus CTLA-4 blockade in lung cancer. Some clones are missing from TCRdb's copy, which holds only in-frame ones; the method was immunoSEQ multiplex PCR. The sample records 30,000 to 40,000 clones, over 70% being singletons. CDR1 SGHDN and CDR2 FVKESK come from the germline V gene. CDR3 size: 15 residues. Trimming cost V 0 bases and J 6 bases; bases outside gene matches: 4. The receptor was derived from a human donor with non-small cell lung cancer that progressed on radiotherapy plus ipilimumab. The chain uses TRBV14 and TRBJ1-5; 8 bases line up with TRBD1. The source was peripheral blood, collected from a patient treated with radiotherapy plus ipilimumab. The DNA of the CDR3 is TGTGCCAGCAGCCAAGAACAGGGGGGGGGTCAGCCCCAGCATTTT. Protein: CASSQEQGGGQPQHF.